The next 8 T cell receptor beta chains were all read from a single sample in a study of T-cell reconstitution after alpha-beta-depleted transplantation in children. Unique molecular identifiers tagged the TCRbeta library. MiXCR, run by TCRdb on the PCR reads, gives a single entry per CDR3 protein. The sample has roughly 500,000 distinct CDR3 sequences; approximately 32% are singletons. Material: PBMCs from the stem cell graft donor, obtained from the stem cell graft. Receptor source: a human donor who donated a stem cell graft to a child with aplastic anemia.

This chain links TRBV20-1 with TRBJ2-1; 8 nucleotides match TRBD1. CDR1 and CDR2 (germline): DFQATT, SNEGSKA (reference sequence). V shed 2 bases, J shed 7 bases, and the junction held 4 bases outside the gene matches. This CDR3 spans 13 amino acids. This CDR3 is CSARSGGWNEQFF. CDR3 sequence (DNA): TGCAGTGCTAGATCAGGGGGCTGGAATGAGCAGTTCTTC.

This clonotype has more than one count but fewer than ten. The chain links TRBV5-6 to TRBJ2-7; D may correspond to TRBD1 or TRBD2 (5 bases each). This CDR3 has 14 residues. The V gene lost 3 bases and the J gene lost 3 bases, with 13 bases spanning the gap. In germline, CDR1 is SGHDT, CDR2 YYEEEE. The CDR3 nucleotides are TGTGCCAGCAGCTGGGGGTCTCTTAACTACGAGCAGTACGTC. This codes for CASSWGSLNYEQYV.

There are a few counts of this clonotype. V and J are TRBV5-1 and TRBJ1-6; D not certain. CDR1 SGHRS and CDR2 YFSETQ come from the germline V gene. Trimming took 0 bases from V and 8 from J, leaving 12 bases between them. CDR3 length equals 15 residues. The CDR3 nucleotides read TGCGCCAGCAGCTTGGACAGCGGCTCCTATTCACCCCTCCACTTT. Translation gives CASSLDSGSYSPLHF.

The genes are TRBV7-2 and TRBJ2-3, with TRBD2 matching 11 bases. Germline loops: CDR1 SGHTA, CDR2 FQGNSA. Losses at the gene ends were 3 bases for V and 3 bases for J; bases not matched to a gene: 2. The CDR3 length is 15 residues. The CDR3 region has the DNA TGTGCCAGCAGCTTTACTAGCGGGAGAACAGATACGCAGTATTTT. Its translation is CASSFTSGRTDTQYF.

This clonotype was recorded a few times. The rearrangement uses TRBV29-1 and TRBJ2-7, with D unclear. The length of the CDR3 is 12 residues. Per germline, CDR1 SQVTM and CDR2 ANQGSEA. The ends were cut back, 4 bases at V and 0 bases at J, with 7 bases in the middle. The CDR3 sequence: CSVGRSSYEQYF. The CDR3 DNA sequence: TGCAGCGTTGGGCGAAGCTCCTACGAGCAGTACTTC.

This clonotype has just a few counts. This chain uses TRBV5-1 with TRBJ2-1, with D uncertain. Germline V CDR1 and CDR2: SGHRS, YFSETQ. V lost 0 bases to trimming and J lost 3 bases, with 10 bases between them. The CDR3 loop spans 15 amino acids. The CDR3 sequence is CASSLDFGGYNEQFF. CDR3 nucleotide sequence: TGCGCCAGCAGCTTGGATTTTGGCGGCTACAATGAGCAGTTCTTC.

The chain is built from TRBV21-1 and TRBJ2-7; TRBD1, the D gene given by the table, was not confirmed from the DNA. TRBV21-1 is a recognized pseudogene. The CDR3 runs 17 residues. CDR3 coding DNA: TGTGCCAGCAGCAAAATTTCCCGGGACAGGGGAGAGAGCGAGCAGTACGTC. Protein product: CASSKISRDRGESEQYV.

The J gene is TRBJ2-5, the V gene TRBV6-2 or TRBV6-3; D assignment may be TRBD1 or TRBD2 (5 bases each). There are 13 residues in the CDR3. Germline V gives CDR1 MNHEY, CDR2 SVGEGT. Trimming took off 4 bases at V and 5 bases at J, with 11 bases between the two ends. CDR3 in DNA: TGTGCCAGCAGTTTCAGCAGGGACGAGACCCAGTACTTC. This encodes CASSFSRDETQYF.